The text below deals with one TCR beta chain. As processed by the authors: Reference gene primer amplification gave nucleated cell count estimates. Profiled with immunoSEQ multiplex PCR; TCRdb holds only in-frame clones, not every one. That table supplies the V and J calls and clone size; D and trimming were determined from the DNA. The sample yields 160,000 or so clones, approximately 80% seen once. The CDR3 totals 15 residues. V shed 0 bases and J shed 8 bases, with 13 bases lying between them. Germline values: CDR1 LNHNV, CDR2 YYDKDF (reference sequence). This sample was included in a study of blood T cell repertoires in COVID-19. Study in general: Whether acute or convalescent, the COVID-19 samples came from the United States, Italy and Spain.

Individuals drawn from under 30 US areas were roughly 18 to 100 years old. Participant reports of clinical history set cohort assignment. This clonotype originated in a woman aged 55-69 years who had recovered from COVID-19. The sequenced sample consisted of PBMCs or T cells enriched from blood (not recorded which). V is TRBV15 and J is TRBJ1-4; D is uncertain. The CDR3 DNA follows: TGTGCCACCAGCAGAGATGTTGAGGGAGGCGAAAAACTGTTTTTT. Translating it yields CATSRDVEGGEKLFF. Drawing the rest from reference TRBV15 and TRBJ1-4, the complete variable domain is DAMVIQNPRYQVTQFGKPVTLSCSQTLNHNVMYWYQQKSSQAPKLLFHYYDKDFNNEADTPDNFQSRRPNTSFCFLDIRSPGLGDTAMYLCATSRDVEGGEKLFFGSGTQLSVL.